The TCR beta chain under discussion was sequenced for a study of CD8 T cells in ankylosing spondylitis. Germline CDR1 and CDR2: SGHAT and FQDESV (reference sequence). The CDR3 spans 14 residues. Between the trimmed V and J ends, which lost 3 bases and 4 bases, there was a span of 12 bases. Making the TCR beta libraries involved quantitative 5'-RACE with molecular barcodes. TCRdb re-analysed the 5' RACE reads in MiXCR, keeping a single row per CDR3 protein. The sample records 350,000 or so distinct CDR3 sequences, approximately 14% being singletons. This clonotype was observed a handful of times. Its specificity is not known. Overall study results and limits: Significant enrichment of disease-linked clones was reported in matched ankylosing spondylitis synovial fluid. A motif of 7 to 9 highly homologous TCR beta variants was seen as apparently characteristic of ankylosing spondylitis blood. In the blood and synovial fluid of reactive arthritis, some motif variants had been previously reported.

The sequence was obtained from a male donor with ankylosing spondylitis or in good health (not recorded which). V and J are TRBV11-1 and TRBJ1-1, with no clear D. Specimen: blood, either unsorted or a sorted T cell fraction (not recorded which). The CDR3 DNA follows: TGTGCCAGCAGCTTCCAAGGGCAGACCACTGAAGCTTTCTTT. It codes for CASSFQGQTTEAFF.